This TCR beta chain was documented in a study of cytotoxic CD8 clonotypes in ibrutinib-treated CLL. Overall study findings and caveats: Against age-matched healthy donors, baseline clonality ran higher and tracked circulating CD8+ T-cell counts. With treatment, public clonotypes, which were uncommon, either contracted or remained stable. Clonality went higher at ibrutinib response and then dropped back toward baseline at progression.

Trimming took 3 bases from V and 3 from J; bases not matched to a gene: 9. Germline V gives CDR1 SGDLS, CDR2 YYNGEE. The CDR3 has 16 residues. Regarding this clone: Its antigen is undetermined.

Repertoires were generated with immunoSEQ multiplex PCR, while TCRdb's copy carries only in-frame clones and drops some. The profile shows 160,000 or so clones, approximately 84% of them singletons. The TCR was taken from a human donor with chronic lymphocytic leukemia. This chain links TRBV9 with TRBJ2-3, with 8 positions matching TRBD2. The sequencing here drew on PBMCs, taken after 24 months of ibrutinib treatment. CDR3 protein: CASSASGGGATDTQYF. CDR3 nucleotide sequence: TGTGCCAGCAGCGCCTCCGGGGGGGGCGCTACAGATACGCAGTATTTT.